Detailed here is one T cell receptor beta chain. In the study's own analysis: Cell counts per sample came from amplifying reference gene primers. Clones were read by immunoSEQ multiplex PCR, and TCRdb kept only the in-frame ones, dropping some. Clonal size and the V and J genes are those of that table, whereas D and trimming came from the DNA. Of 95,000 to 100,000 clones listed, 85% to 90% are singletons. This specimen belongs to a study of blood T cell repertoires in COVID-19. The V and J ends lost 5 bases and 9 bases, in that order; junction bases with no gene match: 9. Germline lookup yields CDR1 LNHDA and CDR2 SQIVND (reference sequence). This CDR3 contains 13 residues.

Material for sequencing was peripheral blood. This clonotype was sampled from a human donor with COVID-19, enrolled during active disease. The donor label of this sample is uncertain. J is TRBJ1-2 and V is TRBV19, with 7 positions matching TRBD1. The CDR3 protein is CASSPRDSRRYTF. DNA of the CDR3: TGTGCCAGTAGTCCCCGGGACAGTCGCCGCTACACCTTC.